The present T cell receptor (beta chain) was sequenced within a study of beta chain features in type 1 diabetes. Findings of the study overall: TCRB CDR3 length was moderately but significantly reduced in all four CD4+ subsets of Type 1 diabetes patients. The study found fewer insertions and more deletions at VDJ junctions in type 1 diabetes patients.

About this clone: Its matching antigen is unknown.

Investigators reverse transcribed all isolated RNA, so they sequenced expressed TCRB transcripts. Naive, central memory and regulatory T cell samples produced a mean of approximately 3.6 million reads. The method was immunoSEQ multiplex PCR; TCRdb's version includes in-frame clones alone and lacks a portion of them. The sample has tens of thousands of clones; over 60% are singletons. Sorting of CD4+ naive, central memory, regulatory and stem cell-like memory cells was performed via CD45RO/CCR7/CD25/CD127/CD95/CD27. Sorted populations were all over 95% pure. CDR1 and CDR2 from the germline V gene are MGHRA and YSYEKL. V was cut by 2 bases and J by 7 bases, with 12 bases left in between. This CDR3 spans 15 amino acids.

The J gene is TRBJ1-6, the V gene TRBV4-1; the D gene is possibly TRBD1 (5 bases). The sequence was obtained from a woman younger than 35 with type 1 diabetes. Sequencing was done on a sample of Tregs from blood. CDR3 amino acids: CASSQQTASNSPLHF. The CDR3 nucleotides are TGCGCCAGCAGCCAACAGACAGCGAGCAATTCACCCCTCCACTTT.